Below, 25 T cell receptor beta chains from the same sample are listed, as sequenced in a study of blood T cells in healthy people across ages. Primers used in a second PCR of about 6 to 12 cycles were a sample-barcoded 5' primer and a J-beta primer mix. TCRdb recomputed calls from the 5' RACE reads with MiXCR, one row per CDR3 protein. The data show some 1.8 million distinct CDR3 sequences, 30% to 40% seen once. Material: blood. The source of these receptors is a human donor in good health.

This clonotype was counted a few times. The chain uses TRBV29-1 and TRBJ2-7; possibly TRBD1 for D (6 bases). The germline V and J ends were trimmed by 4 bases and 3 bases, with 13 bases remaining between them. Germline CDR1 is SQVTM and CDR2 is ANQGSEA. This CDR3 has 13 amino acids. The CDR3 DNA reads as TGCAGCGTTGGCCACAGGGCAGACTACGAGCAGTACTTC. Translated, it gives CSVGHRADYEQYF.

The chain couples TRBV7-2 to TRBJ1-4; a weak D match, TRBD1 (5 bases). The CDR3 totals 16 residues. Trimming removed 4 bases at V and 7 bases at J, with 19 bases between. The germline V gene has CDR1 SGHTA and CDR2 FQGNSA. The CDR3 protein is CASSSSSRGSLEKLFF. The CDR3, as DNA: TGTGCCAGCAGCTCCTCCTCAAGGGGTAGCCTTGAAAAACTGTTTTTT.

This clonotype was counted once. V gene TRBV28 combines with J gene TRBJ1-5, with unresolved D. With 3 bases removed from V and 0 bases from J, the gap between germline ends came to 12 bases. Per the germline V gene, CDR1 is MDHEN and CDR2 is SYDVKM. The CDR3 spans 16 residues. The CDR3 is CASSFSPRNSNQPQHF. Written as DNA, the CDR3 is TGTGCCAGCAGTTTTAGCCCAAGGAATAGCAATCAGCCCCAGCATTTT.

This clonotype was detected only a few times. The gene calls are TRBV9 and TRBJ2-6; perhaps TRBD1 as D (6 bases). The CDR3 has 16 amino acids. Germline CDR1 is SGDLS and CDR2 is YYNGEE. Between the trimmed V and J ends, which lost 1 base and 2 bases, there was a span of 10 bases. CDR3 bases: TGTGCCAGCAGCGTAATACCAGGGGCTGGGGCCAACGTCCTGACTTTC. Amino acid sequence: CASSVIPGAGANVLTF.

This chain connects TRBV7-2 to TRBJ1-1, with a tentative D call TRBD1 (6 bases). Germline V gene data show CDR1 as SGHTA and CDR2 as FQGNSA. The V gene lost 1 base and the J gene lost 4 bases, with 19 bases spanning the gap. The CDR3 has 17 amino acids. The CDR3 region has the DNA TGTGCCAGCAGCTTAGTGGGACACCCCACAGGCGCCACTGAAGCTTTCTTT. Residues: CASSLVGHPTGATEAFF.

This clonotype was seen a handful of times. The genes are TRBV27 and TRBJ2-7; D unresolved. This CDR3 region has 16 residues. Germline values: CDR1 MNHEY, CDR2 SMNVEV (reference sequence). V gave up 0 bases and J gave up 0 bases, with 12 bases separating them. The CDR3 bases are TGTGCCAGCAGTTTATCGGGCAGAAGGTTCTCCTACGAGCAGTACTTC. Translated, it gives CASSLSGRRFSYEQYF.

This clonotype was detected only a few times. This rearrangement joins TRBV20-1 to TRBJ2-3; D unclear. V was shortened by 6 bases and J by 8 bases, with 21 bases between the two germline ends. This CDR3 is built from 14 residues. Germline-derived CDR1 and CDR2 are DFQATT and SNEGSKA (reference sequence). The CDR3 here is CSAQVISITGTQYF. For the CDR3, the DNA is TGCAGTGCCCAGGTTATTTCGATCACGGGTACGCAGTATTTT.

The J gene is TRBJ1-4, the V gene TRBV27; D possibly corresponds to TRBD1 (5 bases). CDR3 length: 15 residues. V was shortened by 5 bases and J by 5 bases, with 15 bases between the two germline ends. Germline V CDR1 and CDR2: MNHEY, SMNVEV (reference sequence). The CDR3 DNA sequence: TGTGCCAGCAGTGTTACGGGGGGAAGAAATGAAAAACTGTTTTTT. Its protein product is CASSVTGGRNEKLFF. Variable domain in full (rest from reference TRBV27 and TRBJ1-4): EAQVTQNPRYLITVTGKKLTVTCSQNMNHEYMSWYRQDPGLGLRQIYYSMNVEVTDKGDVPEGYKVSRKEKRNFPLILESPSPNQTSLYFCASSVTGGRNEKLFFGSGTQLSVL.

The J gene is TRBJ2-7, the V gene TRBV29-1; perhaps TRBD1 as D (6 bases). The CDR3 spans 15 residues. The germline V and J ends were trimmed by 0 bases and 5 bases, with 17 bases remaining between them. Germline V gives CDR1 SQVTM, CDR2 ANQGSEA. Here the CDR3 reads CSVEESNRVYDEQYF. The CDR3 DNA reads TGCAGCGTTGAAGAAAGTAACAGGGTGTACGACGAGCAGTACTTC.

This rearrangement joins TRBV6-6 to TRBJ2-3; maybe TRBD2 (7 bases). V gave up 7 bases and J gave up 5 bases, with 16 bases separating them. Germline values: CDR1 MNHNY, CDR2 SVGAGI (reference sequence). The CDR3 covers 14 residues. The CDR3 sequence: CASMEGGAGDTQYF. The DNA for the CDR3 is TGTGCCAGCATGGAAGGGGGGGCCGGAGATACGCAGTATTTT.

The J gene is TRBJ2-1, the V gene TRBV12-3 or TRBV12-4; TRBD2 matches 7 bases. The CDR3 runs to 15 residues. V shed 4 bases and J 0 bases; nucleotides not matched to a gene: 3. The CDR3 DNA follows: TGTGCCAGCAGTTCCGAGCGGGGCTCCTACAATGAGCAGTTCTTC. Translating it yields CASSSERGSYNEQFF.

This clonotype was observed once. The V call is TRBV20-1, the J call TRBJ1-2; D unclear. Trimming left V 1 base short and J 0 bases short, with 9 bases between. This CDR3 comprises 14 residues. Germline CDR1 is DFQATT and CDR2 is SNEGSKA (reference sequence). The CDR3 coding sequence is TGCAGTGCTAGAGCGACGTTAGCTAACTATGGCTACACCTTC. Its protein is CSARATLANYGYTF.

V is TRBV5-6 and J is TRBJ2-3; 11 bases align to TRBD1. V was clipped by 3 bases and J by 5 bases; unmatched bases: 5. Germline loops: CDR1 SGHDT, CDR2 YYEEEE. This CDR3 contains 15 residues. For the CDR3, the DNA is TGTGCCAGCAGCTCGGACAGGGGGCTGATAGATACGCAGTATTTT. Amino acids: CASSSDRGLIDTQYF.

This clonotype occurred a few times. The rearrangement joins TRBV15 to TRBJ2-7, with D tentatively TRBD1 (5 bases). The ends were cut back, 0 bases at V and 1 base at J, with 10 bases in the middle. The CDR3 extends over 15 amino acids. Germline loops: CDR1 LNHNV, CDR2 YYDKDF (reference sequence). CDR3 protein: CATSRETDSSYEQYF. The CDR3 region has the DNA TGTGCCACCAGCAGAGAGACCGACAGTTCCTACGAGCAGTACTTC.

This clonotype came up a few times. V usage is TRBV28 and J usage is TRBJ2-5; 7 bases fit TRBD1. The J call may be in error: the DNA end matches TRBJ2-7 better. The CDR3 runs 15 residues. Germline assignment: CDR1 MDHEN and CDR2 SYDVKM. The DNA for the CDR3 is TGTGCCAGCAGTTTGACGGGACAGATCCCTTACGAGCAGTACTTC. Translated, it gives CASSLTGQIPYEQYF.

V is TRBV6-2 or TRBV6-3 and J is TRBJ2-7; 8 nucleotides line up with TRBD2. Germline V gene lookup returns CDR1 MNHEY and CDR2 SVGEGT. V shed 6 bases and J 4 bases; nucleotides not matched to a gene: 8. This CDR3 comprises 14 residues. Written as DNA, the CDR3 is TGTGCCAGCAGACCCCCGGGAGGGAGGTACGAGCAGTACTTC. It codes for CASRPPGGRYEQYF.

V is TRBV28 and J is TRBJ2-7; a possible D gene is TRBD1 (7 bases). The CDR3 runs to 15 residues. V was pared by 5 bases and J by 0 bases, with 14 bases between. The V gene's germline CDR1 is MDHEN and CDR2 SYDVKM. As DNA, the CDR3 is TGTGCCAGCAGTCCAGACAGGGAGGACTCCTACGAGCAGTACTTC. It is translated as CASSPDREDSYEQYF. Based on the CDR3 plus reference TRBV28 and TRBJ2-7, the full variable domain is DVKVTQSSRYLVKRTGEKVFLECVQDMDHENMFWYRQDPGLGLRLIYFSYDVKMKEKGDIPEGYSVSREKKERFSLILESASTNQTSMYLCASSPDREDSYEQYFGPGTRLTVT.

This clonotype has just a few counts. The chain uses TRBV19 and TRBJ2-1; 8 bases are a match to TRBD1. V lost 3 bases and J lost 14; bases outside the gene matches: 15. The CDR3 has 15 amino acids. Germline V gene lookup returns CDR1 LNHDA and CDR2 SQIVND (reference sequence). In DNA, the CDR3 is TGTGCCAGTAGTATCACCCTAACGGACAGGGACAATGAGTTCTTC. The encoded protein is CASSITLTDRDNEFF.

The chain uses TRBV6-1 and TRBJ2-2, with 8 bases lining up with TRBD1. The ends lost 7 bases at V and 4 bases at J; junction bases unmatched: 5. The germline V gene has CDR1 MNHNS and CDR2 SASEGT. This CDR3 comprises 14 residues. CDR3 sequence reads: CASTSDRATGELFF. CDR3 nucleotide sequence: TGTGCCAGCACCTCGGACAGGGCCACCGGGGAGCTGTTTTTT.

This chain joins TRBV12-3 or TRBV12-4 and TRBJ1-5; D may be TRBD1 (5 bases). This CDR3 region has 15 residues. Deletions cut 5 bases from V and 5 bases from J, with 16 bases between. For the CDR3, the DNA is TGTGCCAGCAGTCCAGCGGGGGGACTCGATCAGCCCCAGCATTTT. Residues: CASSPAGGLDQPQHF.

The chain employs TRBV15 and TRBJ1-1; 9 positions match TRBD1. V was pared by 0 bases and J by 7 bases, with 6 bases of the junction left unmatched. The germline gives CDR1 LNHNV, CDR2 YYDKDF (reference sequence). The CDR3 has 15 amino acids. The CDR3, as DNA: TGTGCCACCAGCAGAGATCTTGGACAGGGGCGTGAAGCTTTCTTT. Protein: CATSRDLGQGREAFF.

This chain uses TRBV12-3 or TRBV12-4 with TRBJ2-7; weak D call: TRBD2 (5 bases). Trimming took 3 bases from V and 0 from J, leaving 9 bases between them. This CDR3 has 14 residues. CDR3 DNA sequence: TGTGCCAGCAGTTTTCGGGGAAACTCCTACGAGCAGTACTTC. Its protein product is CASSFRGNSYEQYF.

The V call is TRBV18, the J call TRBJ2-1; perhaps TRBD1 as D (6 bases). The CDR3 covers 15 residues. V was pared by 4 bases and J by 8 bases, with 18 bases between. In germline, CDR1 is KGHSH, CDR2 LQKENI. CDR3 in DNA: TGTGCCAGCTCACATACACCGGGACACCTTGATGAGCAGTTCTTC. Its translation: CASSHTPGHLDEQFF.

In this sample, this clonotype turned up a few times. The CDR3 protein is CASSVAGGVNNEQFF. The DNA for the CDR3 is TGTGCCAGCAGTGTAGCGGGGGGGGTAAACAATGAGCAGTTCTTC. The V and J genes are TRBV27 and TRBJ2-1; 11 bases match TRBD2. CDR1 and CDR2 (germline): MNHEY, SMNVEV (reference sequence). J lost 5 bases, V lost 5 bases, and 5 bases had no gene match. The CDR3 has 15 residues.

This clonotype was found once. The chain recombines TRBV12-3 or TRBV12-4 with TRBJ2-3; D not certain. V was clipped by 4 bases and J by 8 bases, with 19 bases between them. The CDR3 runs to 15 residues. The CDR3 here is CASSSRKNWPRTQYF. CDR3 coding DNA: TGTGCCAGCAGTTCAAGAAAAAACTGGCCGCGTACGCAGTATTTT.